This is a list of T cell receptor beta chains from one sample in a study of T cell responses to AZD1222 COVID-19 vaccine. Here immunoSEQ multiplex PCR was the method, and the copy in TCRdb shows in-frame clones only, minus some. The table includes about 100,000 clones, 90% to 95% detected once. Here the sequenced sample was peripheral blood, taken on day 0 of AZD1222 vaccination. These receptors all come from an adult in good health. The CDR3 runs from the conserved cysteine through the conserved F or W. The D gene is left open where the match is weak. Clone size is given for some rows only: seen once, a few or many times, or a class if the clone is expanded.

size,J,V,D,DNA,CDR3
-,TRBJ1-4,TRBV7-6,-,TGTGCCAGCAGCTTACTGTTTAATGAAAAACTGTTTTTT,CASSLLFNEKLFF
once,TRBJ2-7,TRBV18,TRBD1,TGTGCCAGCTCACCAAGGGACAGGGGGCACTACGAGCAGTACTTC,CASSPRDRGHYEQYF
-,TRBJ1-5,TRBV6-4,-,TGTGCCAGCAGTGAACAAGGGGTTGATCAGCCCCAGCATTTT,CASSEQGVDQPQHF
-,TRBJ2-2,TRBV10-3,-,TGTGCCATCACCGGGGGCGCAACGAACACCGGGGAGCTGTTTTTT,CAITGGATNTGELFF
-,TRBJ2-1,TRBV2,-,TGTGCCACCCAGCTACAGGAGGCGGACAATGAGCAGTTCTTC,CATQLQEADNEQFF
-,TRBJ2-3,TRBV7-9,-,TGTGCCAGCAGCCCCGGCCCTGGGGGTTCCACAGATACGCAGTATTTT,CASSPGPGGSTDTQYF
-,TRBJ2-7,TRBV7-8,-,TGTGCCAGCAGCTTAGGAACTGCCCCGCGGGTCGAGCAGTACTTC,CASSLGTAPRVEQYF
-,TRBJ2-7,TRBV5-1,-,TGCGCCAGCAGCTTGGCCCGTGCGGGGGAGCAGTACTTC,CASSLARAGEQYF
-,TRBJ2-7,TRBV4-2,TRBD2,TGTGCCAGCAGCCAAACGACTAGCGGGGAACCATCCTACGAGCAGTACTTC,CASSQTTSGEPSYEQYF
few,TRBJ2-5,TRBV6-5,-,TGTGCCAGCAGTTCCTGGGACGGAGAAGAGACCCAGTACTTC,CASSSWDGEETQYF
-,TRBJ1-5,TRBV12-3/TRBV12-4,-,TGTGCCAGCAGTTTCAGTAGGGGTCAGCCCCAGCATTTT,CASSFSRGQPQHF
-,TRBJ2-5,TRBV5-3,TRBD1,TGTGCCAGAAGCTGGGACAGGGGGGAGACCCAGTACTTC,CARSWDRGETQYF
-,TRBJ2-5,TRBV19,TRBD1,TGTGCCAGTAGTGCCGGGACAGGGTTTGAAGAGACCCAGTACTTC,CASSAGTGFEETQYF
once,TRBJ2-5,TRBV7-2,TRBD2,TGTGCCAGCGTTGCGGGGGGGCTCCAGGAGACCCAGTACTTC,CASVAGGLQETQYF
-,TRBJ2-6,TRBV7-2,-,TGTGCCAGCAGCTACACCCGAGTAGACCCCGGGGCCAACGTCCTGACTTTC,CASSYTRVDPGANVLTF
-,TRBJ2-5,TRBV6-5,TRBD2,TGTGCCAGCAGTTACTCTGGGACTAGCGGGGAAGAGACCCAGTACTTC,CASSYSGTSGEETQYF
-,TRBJ1-1,TRBV6-5,TRBD1,TGTGCCAGCAGTTACCGCCGGACAGGTAACACTGAAGCTTTCTTT,CASSYRRTGNTEAFF
-,TRBJ2-2,TRBV19,-,TGTGCCACCAGGGGAGACAGATCAACCGGGGAGCTGTTTTTT,CATRGDRSTGELFF
-,TRBJ2-1,TRBV10-3,TRBD1,TGTGCCATCAGCGAACTACCACAGGGGGCGCGTTACAATGAGCAGTTCTTC,CAISELPQGARYNEQFF
-,TRBJ1-3,TRBV5-1,-,TGCGCCAGCAGCCCGGACAGACCGGGAAACACCATATATTTT,CASSPDRPGNTIYF
-,TRBJ2-2,TRBV5-1,TRBD1,TGCGCCAGCAGCTTGGCCCTTTACCCGGACAGGTCGAACCTGAACACCGGGGAGCTGTTTTTT,CASSLALYPDRSNLNTGELFF
-,TRBJ1-2,TRBV6-5,-,TGTGCCAGCAGTTACTATGGCCAGAGGGGGGGCTACACCTTC,CASSYYGQRGGYTF
-,TRBJ1-3,TRBV10-3,-,TGTGCCATCAGTGGTGTTGGAGACGGCCGCTACTCTGGAAACACCATATATTTT,CAISGVGDGRYSGNTIYF
-,TRBJ2-2,TRBV9,-,TGTGCCAGCAGCGTCAACTTTCAGGGAAGAGGCCGCACCGGGGAGCTGTTTTTT,CASSVNFQGRGRTGELFF
-,TRBJ1-3,TRBV5-1,TRBD1,TGCGCCAGCAGCACGACAGGGGCTGCTGGAAACACCATATATTTT,CASSTTGAAGNTIYF
once,TRBJ2-1,TRBV4-3,-,TGCGCCAGCAGCCAAGACCGCTCAGGGGTTTGGGGCAATGAGCAGTTCTTC,CASSQDRSGVWGNEQFF
-,TRBJ1-2,TRBV2,-,TGTGCCAGCAGTGACGAAGTTAACTATGGCTACACCTTC,CASSDEVNYGYTF
-,TRBJ1-5,TRBV7-2,-,TGTGCCAGCAGCTTAGCGGTCGGACGTCGTCAGCCCCAGCATTTT,CASSLAVGRRQPQHF
-,TRBJ1-2,TRBV3-1/TRBV3-2,-,TGTGCCAGCAGCCAAGAGGGCCCGGGGGGGCAGAGAGGCTACACCTTC,CASSQEGPGGQRGYTF
-,TRBJ2-7,TRBV4-3,-,TGCGCCAGCAGCCAAAGGCTAGACTACGAGCAGTACTTC,CASSQRLDYEQYF
-,TRBJ2-3,TRBV5-1,TRBD1,TGCGCCAGCAGCGGGACAGGGGCCCGTAGCACAGATACGCAGTATTTT,CASSGTGARSTDTQYF
-,TRBJ2-6,TRBV19,-,TGTGCCAGTAGTATACACGGGCGGACCTCTGGGGCCAACGTCCTGACTTTC,CASSIHGRTSGANVLTF
-,TRBJ2-3,TRBV7-9,-,TGTGCCAGCAGCTTACACTCCCCGAGCACAGATACGCAGTATTTT,CASSLHSPSTDTQYF
-,TRBJ2-7,TRBV2,-,TGTGCCAGCAGTGATACCAGGTTCATCTACGAGCAGTACTTC,CASSDTRFIYEQYF
-,TRBJ2-2,TRBV3-1/TRBV3-2,-,TGTGCCAGCAGCCAAGAGGAGACAGACGACCCGAACACCGGGGAGCTGTTTTTT,CASSQEETDDPNTGELFF